This TCR beta chain was identified in a study of blood T cell repertoires in COVID-19. V trimming: 0 bases; J trimming: 5 bases; junction bases outside the gene matches: 5. This CDR3 is built from 16 residues. CDR1 LGHNA and CDR2 YNFKEQ come from the germline V gene. Some clones are missing from TCRdb's copy, which holds only in-frame ones; the method was immunoSEQ multiplex PCR. This sample has about 120,000 clones; roughly 87% occur once, and the top ten carry approximately 11%. This clonotype was obtained from a man older than 75 with acute or convalescent COVID-19. Material: peripheral blood. V and J are TRBV4-2 and TRBJ2-3, with 10 bases matching TRBD2. The CDR3 sequence is CASSQEAASGRDTQYF. The CDR3 DNA reads as TGTGCCAGCAGCCAAGAGGCGGCTAGCGGGAGAGATACGCAGTATTTT.